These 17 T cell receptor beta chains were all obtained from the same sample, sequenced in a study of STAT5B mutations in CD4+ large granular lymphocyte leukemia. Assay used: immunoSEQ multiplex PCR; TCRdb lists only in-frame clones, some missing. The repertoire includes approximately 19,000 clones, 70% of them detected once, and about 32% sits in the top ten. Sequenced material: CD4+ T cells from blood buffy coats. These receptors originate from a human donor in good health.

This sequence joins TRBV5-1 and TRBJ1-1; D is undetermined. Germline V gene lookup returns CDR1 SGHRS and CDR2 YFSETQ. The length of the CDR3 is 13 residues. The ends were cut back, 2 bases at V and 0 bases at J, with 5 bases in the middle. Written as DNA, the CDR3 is TGCGCCAGCAGCTTAAACCTGAACACTGAAGCTTTCTTT. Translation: CASSLNLNTEAFF. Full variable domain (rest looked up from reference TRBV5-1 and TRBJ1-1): KAGVTQTPRYLIKTRGQQVTLSCSPISGHRSVSWYQQTPGQGLQFLFEYFSETQRNKGNFPGRFSGRQFSNSRSEMNVSTLELGDSALYLCASSLNLNTEAFFGQGTRLTVV.

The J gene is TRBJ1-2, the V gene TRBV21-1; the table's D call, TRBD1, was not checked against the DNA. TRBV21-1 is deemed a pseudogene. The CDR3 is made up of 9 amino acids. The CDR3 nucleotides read TGTGCCAGCAAGGGGGGCTACACCTTC. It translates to CASKGGYTF.

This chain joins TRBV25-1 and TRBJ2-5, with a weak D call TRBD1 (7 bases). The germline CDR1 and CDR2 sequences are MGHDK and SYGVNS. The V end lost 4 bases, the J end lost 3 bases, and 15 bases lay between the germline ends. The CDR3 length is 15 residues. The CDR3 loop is CASSGRQGGKETQYF. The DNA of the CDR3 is TGTGCCAGCAGTGGCCGACAGGGAGGCAAAGAGACCCAGTACTTC.

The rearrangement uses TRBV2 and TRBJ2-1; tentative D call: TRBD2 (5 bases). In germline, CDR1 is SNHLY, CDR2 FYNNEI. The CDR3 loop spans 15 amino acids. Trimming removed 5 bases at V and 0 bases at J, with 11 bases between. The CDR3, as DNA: TGTGCCAGCAGTATACGGGAAGGCTCCTACAATGAGCAGTTCTTC. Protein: CASSIREGSYNEQFF.

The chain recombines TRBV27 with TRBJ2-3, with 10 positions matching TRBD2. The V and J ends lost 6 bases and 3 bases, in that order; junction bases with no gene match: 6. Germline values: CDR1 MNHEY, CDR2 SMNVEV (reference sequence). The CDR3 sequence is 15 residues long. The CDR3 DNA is TGTGCCAGCAGGCCCCTAGCGGGGGTAACAGATACGCAGTATTTT. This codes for CASRPLAGVTDTQYF.

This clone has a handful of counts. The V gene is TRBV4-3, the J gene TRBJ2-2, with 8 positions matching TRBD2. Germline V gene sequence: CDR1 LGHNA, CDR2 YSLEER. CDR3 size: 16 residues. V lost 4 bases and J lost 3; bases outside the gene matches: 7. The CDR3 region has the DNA TGCGCCAGCAGCCCCGGGCTAGCGGGTCACACCGGGGAGCTGTTTTTT. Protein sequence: CASSPGLAGHTGELFF.

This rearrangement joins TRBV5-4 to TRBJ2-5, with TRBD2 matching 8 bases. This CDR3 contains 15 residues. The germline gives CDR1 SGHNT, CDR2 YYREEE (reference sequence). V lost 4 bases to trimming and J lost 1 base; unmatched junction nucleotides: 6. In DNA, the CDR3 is TGTGCCAGCAGCGACACTAGCGGAAGCCAAGAGACCCAGTACTTC. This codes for CASSDTSGSQETQYF.

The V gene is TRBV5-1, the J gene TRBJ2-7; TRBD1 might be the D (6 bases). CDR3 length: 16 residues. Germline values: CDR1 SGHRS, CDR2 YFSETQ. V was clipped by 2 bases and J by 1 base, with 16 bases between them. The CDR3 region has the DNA TGCGCCAGCAGCTTATCGCTTGGCCAGGGGTCCTACGAGCAGTACTTC. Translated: CASSLSLGQGSYEQYF.

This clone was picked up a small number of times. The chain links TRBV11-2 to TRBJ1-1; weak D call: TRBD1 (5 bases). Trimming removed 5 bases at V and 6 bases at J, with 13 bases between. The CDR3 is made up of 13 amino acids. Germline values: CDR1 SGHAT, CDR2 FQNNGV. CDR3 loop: CASSLGTQAEAFF. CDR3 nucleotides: TGTGCCAGCAGCCTGGGGACGCAAGCTGAAGCTTTCTTT. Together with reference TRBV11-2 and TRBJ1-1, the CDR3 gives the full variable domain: EAGVAQSPRYKIIEKRQSVAFWCNPISGHATLYWYQQILGQGPKLLIQFQNNGVVDDSQLPKDRFSAERLKGVDSTLKIQPAKLEDSAVYLCASSLGTQAEAFFGQGTRLTVV.

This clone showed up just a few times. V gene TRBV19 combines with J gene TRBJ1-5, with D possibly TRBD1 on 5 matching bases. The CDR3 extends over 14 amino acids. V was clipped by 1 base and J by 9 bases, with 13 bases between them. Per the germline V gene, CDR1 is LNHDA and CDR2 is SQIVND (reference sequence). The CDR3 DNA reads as TGTGCCAGTAGTATAGGGGGGTCACCGGGGCCCCAGCATTTT. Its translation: CASSIGGSPGPQHF.

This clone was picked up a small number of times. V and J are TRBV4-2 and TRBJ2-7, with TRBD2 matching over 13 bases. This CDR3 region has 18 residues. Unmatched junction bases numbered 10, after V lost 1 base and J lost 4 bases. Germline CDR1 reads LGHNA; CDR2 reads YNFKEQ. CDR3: CASSQGLPTSGRKYEQYF. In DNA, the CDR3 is TGTGCCAGCAGCCAAGGACTTCCGACTAGCGGGAGGAAATACGAGCAGTACTTC.

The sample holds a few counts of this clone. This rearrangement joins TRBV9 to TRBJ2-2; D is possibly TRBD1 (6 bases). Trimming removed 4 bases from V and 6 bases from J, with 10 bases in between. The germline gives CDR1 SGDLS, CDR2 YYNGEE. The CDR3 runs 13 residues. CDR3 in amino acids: CASSPGQSGELFF. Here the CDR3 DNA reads TGTGCCAGCAGCCCTGGACAGTCCGGGGAGCTGTTTTTT.

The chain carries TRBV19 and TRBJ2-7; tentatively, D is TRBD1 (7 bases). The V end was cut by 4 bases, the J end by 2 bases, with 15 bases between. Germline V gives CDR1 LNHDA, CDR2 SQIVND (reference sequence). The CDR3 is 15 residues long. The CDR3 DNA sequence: TGTGCCAGTAGTAGCGGGACAGCTTATACCTACGAGCAGTACTTC. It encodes CASSSGTAYTYEQYF.

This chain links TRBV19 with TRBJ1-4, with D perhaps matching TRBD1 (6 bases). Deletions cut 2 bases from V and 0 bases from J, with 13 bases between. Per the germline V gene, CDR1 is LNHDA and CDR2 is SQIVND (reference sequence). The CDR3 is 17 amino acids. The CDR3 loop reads CASSIISQGSTNEKLFF. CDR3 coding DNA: TGTGCCAGTAGTATAATCTCACAGGGATCAACTAATGAAAAACTGTTTTTT.

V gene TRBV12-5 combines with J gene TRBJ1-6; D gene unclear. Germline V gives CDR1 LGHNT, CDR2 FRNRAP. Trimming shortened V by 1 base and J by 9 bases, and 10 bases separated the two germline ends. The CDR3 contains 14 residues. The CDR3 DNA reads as TGTGCTAGTGGTTTGGGGGAGGGTGTTTCACCCCTCCACTTT. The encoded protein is CASGLGEGVSPLHF. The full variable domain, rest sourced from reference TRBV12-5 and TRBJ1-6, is DARVTQTPRHKVTEMGQEVTMRCQPILGHNTVFWYRQTMMQGLELLAYFRNRAPLDDSGMPKDRFSAEMPDATLATLKIQPSEPRDSAVYFCASGLGEGVSPLHFGNGTRLTVT.

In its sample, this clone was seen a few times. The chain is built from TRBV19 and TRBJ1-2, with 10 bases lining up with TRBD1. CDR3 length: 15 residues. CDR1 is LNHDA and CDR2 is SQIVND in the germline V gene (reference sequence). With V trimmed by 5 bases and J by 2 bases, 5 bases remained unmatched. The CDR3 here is CASSFGTGENYGYTF. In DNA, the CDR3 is TGTGCCAGTAGTTTCGGGACAGGGGAAAACTATGGCTACACCTTC. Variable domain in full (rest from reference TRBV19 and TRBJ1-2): DGGITQSPKYLFRKEGQNVTLSCEQNLNHDAMYWYRQDPGQGLRLIYYSQIVNDFQKGDIAEGYSVSREKKESFPLTVTSAQKNPTAFYLCASSFGTGENYGYTFGSGTRLTVV.

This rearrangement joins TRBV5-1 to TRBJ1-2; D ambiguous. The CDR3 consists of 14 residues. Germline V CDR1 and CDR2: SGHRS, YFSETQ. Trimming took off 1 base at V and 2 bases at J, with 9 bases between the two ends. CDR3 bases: TGCGCCAGCAGCTTGACGGCAGTAAACTATGGCTACACCTTC. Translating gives CASSLTAVNYGYTF.